The source of this T cell receptor (beta chain) is a study of T-cell memory formation after mild COVID-19. The overall study: TCR clusters were mostly donor specific.

The CDR3 spans 17 residues. The trim removed 5 bases at V and 1 base at J, leaving 12 bases unmatched. Per germline, CDR1 SGHVS and CDR2 FQNEAQ. As to this clonotype: The antigen is unknown.

Constant-segment primers were used for 5'RACE, and the resulting TCR alpha and TCR beta cDNA libraries carried sample barcodes and UMIs. TCRdb fed the 5' RACE reads into MiXCR, producing one record per CDR3 protein. The data hold approximately 560,000 distinct CDR3 sequences, with 15% to 20% observed a single time. Study-level findings and limits: Clones that shrank (day 15 to 85) were balanced CD4/CD8, whereas later expanders leaned CD4+.

This rearrangement joins TRBV7-8 to TRBJ2-3, with 7 nucleotides matching TRBD2. Sequenced: PBMCs or a T cell subset sorted from them (not recorded which). This TCR was recovered from an adult woman who had mild COVID-19 (a few samples of this study predate the infection). Cell type and time point are not known. CDR3 coding DNA: TGTGCCAGCAGCGCCCGACTAGCCCCTCTCGGCACAGATACGCAGTATTTT. This codes for CASSARLAPLGTDTQYF.